This T cell receptor (beta chain) emerged from a study of T cell repertoires in cytomegalovirus infection. TCRdb reprocessed the reads with MiXCR, giving one entry per CDR3 protein. The sample carries 250,000 or so distinct CDR3 sequences, 15% to 20% recorded once. This clonotype was observed many times. From germline, CDR1 is SQVTM and CDR2 ANQGSEA. The V and J ends lost 7 bases and 7 bases, in that order; junction bases with no gene match: 4. The CDR3 extends over 11 amino acids. V is TRBV29-1 and J is TRBJ2-1; 7 bases are a match to TRBD2. The source of this sequence is a human donor in good health (CMV status not recorded). Some clones in this sample may be carry-over from other donors' samples. The sample was CD8+ T cells from PBMCs. This chain's CDR3 is CSGGGPNEQFF. Written as DNA, the CDR3 is TGCAGCGGGGGAGGGCCAAATGAGCAGTTCTTC.